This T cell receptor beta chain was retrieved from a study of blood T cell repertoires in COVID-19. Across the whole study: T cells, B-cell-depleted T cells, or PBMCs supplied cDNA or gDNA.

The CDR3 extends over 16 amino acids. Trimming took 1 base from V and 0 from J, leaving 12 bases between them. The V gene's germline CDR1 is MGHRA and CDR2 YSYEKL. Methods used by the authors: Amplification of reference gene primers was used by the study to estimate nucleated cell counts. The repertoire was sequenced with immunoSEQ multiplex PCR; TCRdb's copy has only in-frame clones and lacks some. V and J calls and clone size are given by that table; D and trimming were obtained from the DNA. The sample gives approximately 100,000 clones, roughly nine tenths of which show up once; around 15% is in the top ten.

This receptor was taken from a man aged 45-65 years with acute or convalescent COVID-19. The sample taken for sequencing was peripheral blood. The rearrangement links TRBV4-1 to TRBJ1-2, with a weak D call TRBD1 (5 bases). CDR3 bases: TGCGCCAGCAGCCAAGTCGGGGGAGGGGCTAACTATGGCTACACCTTC. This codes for CASSQVGGGANYGYTF.